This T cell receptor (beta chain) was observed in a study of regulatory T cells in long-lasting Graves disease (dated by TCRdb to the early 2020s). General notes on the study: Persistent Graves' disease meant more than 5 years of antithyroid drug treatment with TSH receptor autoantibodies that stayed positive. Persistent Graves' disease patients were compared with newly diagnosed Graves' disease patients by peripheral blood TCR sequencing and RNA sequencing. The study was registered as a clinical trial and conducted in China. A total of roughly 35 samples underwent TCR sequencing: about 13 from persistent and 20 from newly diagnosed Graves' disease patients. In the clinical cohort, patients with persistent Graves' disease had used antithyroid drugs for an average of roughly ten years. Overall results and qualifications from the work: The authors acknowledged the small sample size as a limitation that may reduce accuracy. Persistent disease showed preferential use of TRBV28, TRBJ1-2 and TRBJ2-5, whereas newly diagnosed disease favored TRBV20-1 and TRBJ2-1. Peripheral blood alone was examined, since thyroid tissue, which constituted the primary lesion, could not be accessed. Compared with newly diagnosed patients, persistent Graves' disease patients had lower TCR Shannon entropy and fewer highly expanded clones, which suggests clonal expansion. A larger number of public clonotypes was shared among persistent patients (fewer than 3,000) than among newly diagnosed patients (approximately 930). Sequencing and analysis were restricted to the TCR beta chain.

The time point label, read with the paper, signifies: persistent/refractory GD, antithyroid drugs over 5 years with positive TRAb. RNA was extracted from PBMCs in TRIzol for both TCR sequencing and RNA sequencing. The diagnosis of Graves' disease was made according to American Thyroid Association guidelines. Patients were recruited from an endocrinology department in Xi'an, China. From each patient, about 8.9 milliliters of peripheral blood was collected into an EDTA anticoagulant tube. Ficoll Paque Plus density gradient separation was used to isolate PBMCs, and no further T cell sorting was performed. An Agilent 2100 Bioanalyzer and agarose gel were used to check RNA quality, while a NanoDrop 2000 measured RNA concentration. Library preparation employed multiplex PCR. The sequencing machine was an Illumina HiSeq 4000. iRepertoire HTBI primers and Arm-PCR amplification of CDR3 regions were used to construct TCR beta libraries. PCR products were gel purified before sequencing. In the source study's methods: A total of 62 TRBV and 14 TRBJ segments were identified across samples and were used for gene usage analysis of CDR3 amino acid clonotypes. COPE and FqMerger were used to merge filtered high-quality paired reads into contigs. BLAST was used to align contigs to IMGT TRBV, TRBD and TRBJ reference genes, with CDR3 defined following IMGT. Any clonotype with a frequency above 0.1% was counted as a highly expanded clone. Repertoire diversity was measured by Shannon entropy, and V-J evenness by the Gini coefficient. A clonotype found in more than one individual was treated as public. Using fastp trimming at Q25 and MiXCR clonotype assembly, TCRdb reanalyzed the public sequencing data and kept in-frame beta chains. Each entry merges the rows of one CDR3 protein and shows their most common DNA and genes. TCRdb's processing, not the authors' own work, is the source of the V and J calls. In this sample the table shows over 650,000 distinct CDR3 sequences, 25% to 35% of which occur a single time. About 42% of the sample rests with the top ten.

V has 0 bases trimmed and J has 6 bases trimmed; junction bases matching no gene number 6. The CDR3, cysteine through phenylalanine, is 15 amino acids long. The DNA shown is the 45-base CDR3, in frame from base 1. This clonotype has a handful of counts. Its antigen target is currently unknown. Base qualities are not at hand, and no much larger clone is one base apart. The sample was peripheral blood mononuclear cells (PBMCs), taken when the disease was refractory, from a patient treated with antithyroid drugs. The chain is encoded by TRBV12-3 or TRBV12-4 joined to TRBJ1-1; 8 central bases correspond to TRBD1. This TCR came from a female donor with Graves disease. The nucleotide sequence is TGTGCCAGCAGTTTAGCGGACAGGGTGATGCCTGAAGCTTTCTTT. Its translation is CASSLADRVMPEAFF.